The 28 T cell receptor beta chains below were found in one sample sequenced in a study of CD8 T cells in ankylosing spondylitis. TCRdb itself ran the 5' RACE reads through MiXCR, one entry per CDR3 protein. The sample lists roughly 190,000 distinct CDR3 sequences, 9.5% to 15% occurring once. Sequenced: blood, either unsorted or a sorted T cell fraction (not recorded which). Receptor source: a male donor with ankylosing spondylitis or in good health (not recorded which).

This clonotype turned up a few times. The chain employs TRBV4-1 and TRBJ1-2, with D maybe TRBD1 (6 bases). Trimming stripped 0 bases from V and 12 bases from J, with 17 bases between. Germline V lookup: CDR1 MGHRA, CDR2 YSYEKL. The CDR3 runs 14 residues. CDR3 in DNA: TGCGCCAGCAGCCAAGATATGCTCTTAGGGGGAAACACCTTC. This gives the protein CASSQDMLLGGNTF.

The chain carries TRBV10-2 and TRBJ2-2; 7 bases are shared with TRBD2. Germline CDR1 WSHSY, CDR2 SAAADI. Unmatched junction bases numbered 9, after V lost 10 bases and J lost 1 base. The CDR3 runs to 15 residues. The CDR3 DNA sequence: TGCGCCATCTTTCCGGGGGGTCTGAACACCGGGGAGCTGTTTTTT. Residues: CAIFPGGLNTGELFF.

This clonotype was counted ten times or more. This rearrangement joins TRBV6-1 to TRBJ2-7; maybe TRBD2 (6 bases). Germline lookup yields CDR1 MNHNS and CDR2 SASEGT. The CDR3 is 14 amino acids. V was pared by 8 bases and J by 3 bases, with 17 bases between. Here the CDR3 reads CASGGFGPLYEQYF. The CDR3 DNA is TGTGCCAGCGGGGGGTTCGGCCCTCTCTACGAGCAGTACTTC.

The chain joins TRBV5-1 to TRBJ2-1, with 9 bases identical to TRBD2. The CDR3 spans 16 residues. Germline V gene sequence: CDR1 SGHRS, CDR2 YFSETQ. Trimming cost V 3 bases and J 10 bases; bases outside gene matches: 14. The CDR3 sequence is CASSSYGREGLGEQFF. CDR3 in DNA: TGCGCCAGCAGCTCTTACGGGCGGGAGGGCCTTGGGGAGCAGTTCTTC.

This clonotype appeared a few times. For the CDR3, the DNA is TGTGCCAGCAGCCAAGAGTTTGCGACAGGAAGGTACGAGCAGTACTTC. It encodes CASSQEFATGRYEQYF. The V call is TRBV4-2, the J call TRBJ2-7; D is perhaps TRBD1 (6 bases). Germline V gene sequence: CDR1 LGHNA, CDR2 YNFKEQ. The CDR3 is 16 residues long. V shed 0 bases and J shed 4 bases, with 16 bases lying between them.

V and J are TRBV27 and TRBJ2-3; 9 positions agree with TRBD1. The CDR3 length is 16 residues. The germline V gene encodes CDR1 MNHEY and CDR2 SMNVEV (reference sequence). The trim removed 4 bases at V and 2 bases at J, leaving 7 bases unmatched. This chain's CDR3 is CASSSAGQGITDTQYF. The DNA for the CDR3 is TGTGCCAGCAGTTCCGCCGGACAGGGGATCACAGATACGCAGTATTTT.

The chain combines TRBV20-1 with TRBJ1-1; D possibly corresponds to TRBD1 (6 bases). Per the germline V gene, CDR1 is DFQATT and CDR2 is SNEGSKA (reference sequence). V lost 3 bases, J lost 1 base, and 15 bases lay in between. The CDR3 spans 15 residues. The CDR3: CSASSFRTANTEAFF. CDR3 DNA sequence: TGCAGTGCTAGCTCCTTTAGGACAGCGAACACTGAAGCTTTCTTT.

J is TRBJ2-5 and V is TRBV24-1, with D maybe TRBD2 (6 bases). Trimming shortened V by 6 bases and J by 4 bases, and 14 bases separated the two germline ends. Germline-derived CDR1 and CDR2 are KGHDR and SFDVKD. There are 14 residues in the CDR3. CDR3 in DNA: TGTGCCACCAGTACTAATTACGGGAGAGAGACCCAGTACTTC. Protein: CATSTNYGRETQYF.

This clonotype has more than one count but fewer than ten. The rearrangement joins TRBV5-6 to TRBJ2-2; TRBD1 matches 9 bases. The length of the CDR3 is 15 residues. V lost 5 bases to trimming and J lost 2 bases; unmatched junction nucleotides: 4. CDR1 and CDR2 (germline): SGHDT, YYEEEE. In DNA, the CDR3 is TGTGCCAGCAGGCCGGACAGGGGAAACACCGGGGAGCTGTTTTTT. Translated, it gives CASRPDRGNTGELFF.

This clonotype turned up a few times. The gene calls are TRBV7-9 and TRBJ2-3, with D possibly matching TRBD2 (7 bases). Germline-derived CDR1 and CDR2 are SEHNR and FQNEAQ (reference sequence). Trimming took 7 bases from V and 4 from J, leaving 24 bases between them. CDR3 length equals 17 residues. Here the CDR3 reads CASISTWGGASPDTQYF. For the CDR3, the DNA is TGTGCCAGCATCTCCACCTGGGGGGGGGCCTCGCCAGATACGCAGTATTTT.

This clonotype was detected only a few times. The chain joins TRBV7-9 to TRBJ2-1; D gene ambiguous. The V end lost 4 bases, the J end lost 0 bases, and 13 bases lay between the germline ends. Germline loops: CDR1 SEHNR, CDR2 FQNEAQ (reference sequence). The CDR3 covers 16 residues. The CDR3 here is CASSSPRTSSYNEQFF. The CDR3 DNA sequence: TGTGCCAGCAGCTCTCCCCGGACGAGCTCCTACAATGAGCAGTTCTTC.

This clonotype showed up just a few times. The chain has TRBV10-2 and TRBJ2-7; TRBD2 aligns across 8 bases. Trimming cost V 8 bases and J 0 bases; bases outside gene matches: 3. Germline V gene sequence: CDR1 WSHSY, CDR2 SAAADI. This CDR3 contains 13 residues. Written as DNA, the CDR3 is TGCGCCAGCCTCGGGGGGGCCTCCTACGAGCAGTACTTC. Its protein is CASLGGASYEQYF.

This clonotype was observed a few times. The V call is TRBV25-1, the J call TRBJ2-2; TRBD2 might be the D (5 bases). Germline values: CDR1 MGHDK, CDR2 SYGVNS. V gave up 3 bases and J gave up 3 bases, with 8 bases separating them. The CDR3 totals 14 residues. CDR3 region: CASSEEAYTGELFF. The CDR3 DNA follows: TGTGCCAGCAGTGAGGAGGCGTACACCGGGGAGCTGTTTTTT.

This chain connects TRBV29-1 to TRBJ2-5; maybe TRBD1 (6 bases). V lost 1 base, J lost 5 bases, and 14 bases lay in between. Per germline, CDR1 SQVTM and CDR2 ANQGSEA. The CDR3 covers 14 residues. The CDR3 coding sequence is TGCAGCGTTGAAGGCGGCAGGGGAAGCGAGACCCAGTACTTC. It yields the protein CSVEGGRGSETQYF.

This clonotype appeared a few times. V and J are TRBV5-1 and TRBJ2-2, with D possibly TRBD2 on 5 matching bases. V dropped 4 bases and J dropped 5 bases, with 21 bases sitting between them. CDR1 is SGHRS and CDR2 is YFSETQ in the germline V gene. This CDR3 contains 17 residues. The chain's CDR3 is CASSPSLLATSTGELFF. The CDR3 DNA follows: TGCGCCAGCAGCCCCTCACTCCTAGCAACCAGTACCGGGGAGCTGTTTTTT.

In its sample, this clonotype was seen a few times. The chain carries TRBV6-1 and TRBJ2-1; no definite D call. This CDR3 has 11 residues. Germline lookup yields CDR1 MNHNS and CDR2 SASEGT. The V end was cut by 1 base, the J end by 12 bases, with 7 bases between. The DNA of the CDR3 is TGTGCCAGCAGTGAAGGTCAGAGGCAGTTCTTC. The encoded protein is CASSEGQRQFF.

This clonotype has ten or more counts. V gene TRBV20-1 combines with J gene TRBJ2-1; 9 nucleotides agree with TRBD2. The CDR3 runs to 15 residues. CDR1 and CDR2 from the germline V gene are DFQATT and SNEGSKA (reference sequence). With 3 bases clipped from V and 2 bases from J, the junction kept 5 bases outside the gene matches. The CDR3 DNA reads as TGCAGTGCTAGTAGTGCGGGGGGGACCTACAATGAGCAGTTCTTC. This codes for CSASSAGGTYNEQFF.

V usage is TRBV6-4 and J usage is TRBJ2-1; TRBD2 matches at 7 bases. This CDR3 is built from 17 residues. Germline CDR1 MRHNA, CDR2 SNTAGT. With 0 bases clipped from V and 6 bases from J, the junction kept 11 bases outside the gene matches. The CDR3 DNA reads TGTGCCAGCAGTGACTCGACGGCGGGGGAACCCTCCAATGAGCAGTTCTTC. Its translation: CASSDSTAGEPSNEQFF.

Only a few counts were recorded for this clonotype. The chain recombines TRBV10-3 with TRBJ1-1, with a possible D match to TRBD1 (6 bases). This CDR3 has 14 residues. V gave up 6 bases and J gave up 3 bases, with 14 bases separating them. Germline V lookup: CDR1 ENHRY, CDR2 SYGVKD. CDR3 region: CAISMGADDTEAFF. Written as DNA, the CDR3 is TGTGCCATCAGCATGGGGGCTGACGACACTGAAGCTTTCTTT.

The chain combines TRBV5-5 with TRBJ2-1; no clear D gene. This CDR3 has 13 amino acids. Between the trimmed V and J ends, which lost 3 bases and 7 bases, there was a span of 11 bases. Germline V CDR1 and CDR2: SGHKS, YYEKEE (reference sequence). The CDR3 loop is CASSSSRLNEQFF. DNA of the CDR3: TGTGCCAGCAGCTCGAGCAGGTTAAATGAGCAGTTCTTC.

This clonotype was recorded a few times. The rearrangement uses TRBV21-1 and TRBJ2-6; TRBD1 reflects the table's D call only, with no check against the DNA. TRBV21-1 is designated a pseudogene. The CDR3 runs 16 residues. CDR3 sequence (DNA): TGTGCCAGCAGCAAAAGTAGGGGGAATGGGGCCAACGTCCTGACTTTC. Translating gives CASSKSRGNGANVLTF.

The sample holds a few counts of this clonotype. DNA of the CDR3: TGTGCCAGCAGCCAGGCAGGGTACCTGACCTACAATGAGCAGTTCTTC. Its translation: CASSQAGYLTYNEQFF. The genes are TRBV14 and TRBJ2-1; the D gene is possibly TRBD1 (5 bases). Trimming took 3 bases from V and 2 from J, leaving 14 bases between them. The germline CDR1 and CDR2 sequences are SGHDN and FVKESK. The CDR3 totals 16 residues.

The V call is TRBV2, the J call TRBJ2-2; D not certain. The CDR3 has 14 residues. The V end lost 7 bases, the J end lost 4 bases, and 13 bases lay between the germline ends. CDR1 and CDR2 from the germline V gene are SNHLY and FYNNEI. The CDR3 DNA reads as TGTGCCAGCACCTTTACTTTGAGCACCGGGGAGCTGTTTTTT. Amino acid sequence: CASTFTLSTGELFF.

This rearrangement joins TRBV7-2 to TRBJ2-1; weak D call: TRBD2 (5 bases). There are 16 residues in the CDR3. The germline CDR1 and CDR2 sequences are SGHTA and FQGNSA. V lost 5 bases and J lost 0, with 14 bases in between. The CDR3 loop is CASSPFLGSSYNEQFF. CDR3 sequence (DNA): TGTGCCAGCAGCCCTTTCCTAGGGAGCTCCTACAATGAGCAGTTCTTC.

V and J are TRBV11-2 and TRBJ2-7; D may be TRBD2 (6 bases). V shed 2 bases and J shed 5 bases, with 13 bases lying between them. Germline V gene sequence: CDR1 SGHAT, CDR2 FQNNGV. This CDR3 is 14 amino acids long. CDR3 sequence: CASSLTSSIHEQYF. The CDR3 DNA follows: TGTGCCAGCAGCTTAACTAGCTCCATCCACGAGCAGTACTTC.

This clonotype was counted ten times or more. The CDR3 region is CSASGGGITEAFF. In DNA, the CDR3 is TGCAGTGCCAGTGGGGGGGGGATTACTGAAGCTTTCTTT. The chain is built from TRBV20-1 and TRBJ1-1, with D maybe TRBD1 (5 bases). Germline CDR1 DFQATT, CDR2 SNEGSKA (reference sequence). V shed 6 bases and J shed 5 bases, with 16 bases lying between them. This CDR3 is built from 13 residues.

This clonotype was observed many times. The gene calls are TRBV7-9 and TRBJ2-4, with unresolved D. There are 14 residues in the CDR3. V was cut by 4 bases and J by 0 bases, with 7 bases left in between. Germline CDR1 reads SEHNR; CDR2 reads FQNEAQ (reference sequence). The CDR3 region has the DNA TGTGCCAGCAGCTCGGACCAAGCCAAAAACATTCAGTACTTC. This sequence encodes CASSSDQAKNIQYF. The full variable domain, in which reference TRBV7-9 and TRBJ2-4 provide the parts outside the CDR3, is DTGVSQNPRHKITKRGQNVTFRCDPISEHNRLYWYRQTLGQGPEFLTYFQNEAQLEKSRLLSDRFSAERPKGSFSTLEIQRTEQGDSAMYLCASSSDQAKNIQYFGAGTRLSVL.

This clonotype was seen a handful of times. The CDR3 loop reads CASSRYQGNTEAFF. The CDR3 DNA reads as TGCGCCAGCAGTCGCTACCAGGGGAACACTGAAGCTTTCTTT. The V and J genes are TRBV5-1 and TRBJ1-1, with D possibly TRBD1 on 5 matching bases. This CDR3 spans 14 amino acids. Trimming removed 5 bases at V and 1 base at J, with 12 bases between. CDR1 is SGHRS and CDR2 is YFSETQ in the germline V gene.